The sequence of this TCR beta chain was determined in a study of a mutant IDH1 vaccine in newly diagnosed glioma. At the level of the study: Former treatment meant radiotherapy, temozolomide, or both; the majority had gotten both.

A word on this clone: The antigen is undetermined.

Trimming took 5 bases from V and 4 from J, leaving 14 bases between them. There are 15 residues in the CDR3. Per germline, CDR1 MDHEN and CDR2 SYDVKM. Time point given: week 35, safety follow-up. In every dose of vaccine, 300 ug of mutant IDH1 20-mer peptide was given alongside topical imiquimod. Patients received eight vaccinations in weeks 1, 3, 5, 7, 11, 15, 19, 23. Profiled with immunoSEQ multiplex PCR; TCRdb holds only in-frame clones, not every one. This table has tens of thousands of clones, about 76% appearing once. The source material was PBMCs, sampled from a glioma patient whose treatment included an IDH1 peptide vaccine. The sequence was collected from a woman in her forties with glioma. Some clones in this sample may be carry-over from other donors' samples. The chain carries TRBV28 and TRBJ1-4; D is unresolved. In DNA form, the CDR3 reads TGTGCCAGCAGTGCATCGGACGCCGGTAATGAAAAACTGTTTTTT. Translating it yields CASSASDAGNEKLFF.